This entry lists 27 T cell receptor beta chains sequenced from one sample in a study of post-analysis software for immune sequencing data. Overall study findings and caveats: Controls had lower frequencies than patients of 4 or 5 TRBV segments, which included TRBV5-6, TRBV5-1 and TRBV20-1.

These receptors' targets are unknown. Prepared libraries of TCR beta cDNA carried unique molecular identifiers. MiXCR, applied by TCRdb to the PCR reads, yields one record per CDR3 protein. The table has just over 250,000 distinct CDR3 sequences, 36% seen once. The material sequenced was blood. The source of these receptors is a girl aged 5-17 years with multiple sclerosis.

The count of this clonotype is one. DNA of the CDR3: TGCAGTGCTAGCTCAGGGCAGCCCCAGCATTTT. Amino acid sequence: CSASSGQPQHF. This chain links TRBV20-1 with TRBJ1-5, with a weak D call TRBD1 (5 bases). Germline values: CDR1 DFQATT, CDR2 SNEGSKA (reference sequence). This CDR3 contains 11 residues. V gave up 3 bases and J gave up 7 bases, with 7 bases separating them.

This chain links TRBV7-9 with TRBJ2-1, with 7 bases matching TRBD2. Germline CDR1 and CDR2: SEHNR and FQNEAQ (reference sequence). The trim removed 1 base at V and 9 bases at J, leaving 15 bases unmatched. The CDR3 totals 17 residues. CDR3 protein: CASSLDVGDYRRGEQFF. The CDR3 region has the DNA TGTGCCAGCAGCTTAGATGTTGGGGACTACCGGCGGGGTGAGCAGTTCTTC.

This clonotype was counted many times. The rearrangement uses TRBV19 and TRBJ1-2, with 7 bases aligning to TRBD1. This CDR3 has 11 residues. The V gene's germline CDR1 is LNHDA and CDR2 SQIVND (reference sequence). V was clipped by 10 bases and J by 4 bases; unmatched bases: 3. The CDR3 loop reads CATTGVYGYTF. The CDR3 DNA is TGTGCCACTACAGGGGTCTATGGCTACACCTTC.

On this clonotype itself: A much larger clone lies a single base off, so this may be a read error. V usage is TRBV2 and J usage is TRBJ2-1; a possible D gene is TRBD2 (6 bases). The assigned J gene may be wrong: the sequence end matches TRBJ2-7 better. Per germline, CDR1 SNHLY and CDR2 FYNNEI. The CDR3 is 15 residues long. CDR3 coding DNA: TGTGCCAGCAGTCGCGGGGTCGGCTCCTACAATGAGCAGTACTTC. Translating gives CASSRGVGSYNEQYF.

This clonotype was detected many times. The chain is built from TRBV20-1 and TRBJ2-1, with 8 bases fitting TRBD2. The CDR3 totals 16 residues. With V trimmed by 3 bases and J by 0 bases, 7 bases remained unmatched. CDR1 and CDR2 from the germline V gene are DFQATT and SNEGSKA (reference sequence). The CDR3 loop is CSARSSGSSSYNEQFF. DNA of the CDR3: TGCAGTGCTAGGTCAAGCGGGAGCAGCTCCTACAATGAGCAGTTCTTC.

The J gene is TRBJ2-4, the V gene TRBV6-6; D is possibly TRBD1 or TRBD2 (5 bases each). Germline V gives CDR1 MNHNY, CDR2 SVGAGI (reference sequence). CDR3 length: 13 amino acids. The V end lost 3 bases, the J end lost 12 bases, and 15 bases lay between the germline ends. CDR3 amino acids: CASSYSPGRDQYF. CDR3 DNA sequence: TGTGCCAGCAGTTATTCCCCGGGACGGGATCAGTACTTC.

This rearrangement joins TRBV7-3 to TRBJ2-1, with TRBD2 identical over 14 bases. Germline CDR1 and CDR2: SGHTA and FQGTGA. This CDR3 contains 17 residues. The V gene end was trimmed by 2 bases and the J gene end by 8 bases; junction bases not matched to a gene: 8. The CDR3 spells CASSLPGLAGAWHEQFF. The CDR3, as DNA: TGTGCCAGCAGCTTACCGGGACTAGCGGGAGCTTGGCATGAGCAGTTCTTC.

This clonotype was seen only a few times. This rearrangement joins TRBV5-5 to TRBJ1-1, with 7 bases aligning to TRBD1. Germline assignment: CDR1 SGHKS and CDR2 YYEKEE (reference sequence). Trimming removed 4 bases from V and 6 bases from J; junction bases left unmatched: 9. The CDR3 runs to 14 residues. CDR3 amino acids: CASSGAGTEPEAFF. The CDR3 coding sequence is TGTGCCAGCAGCGGCGCCGGGACAGAGCCTGAAGCTTTCTTT.

The chain carries TRBV29-1 and TRBJ2-1; the match to TRBD2 covers 13 bases. Germline V gene sequence: CDR1 SQVTM, CDR2 ANQGSEA. J gave up 9 bases and V 5 bases, and 10 bases lay outside the gene matches. The CDR3 has 15 amino acids. DNA for the CDR3: TGCAGCGTTCTTGTCGGGACTAGCGGGACAAGTGAGCAGTTCTTC. This gives the protein CSVLVGTSGTSEQFF.

The genes are TRBV7-2 and TRBJ2-7; 13 bases align to TRBD2. Germline trimming cut 2 bases from V and 5 bases from J; bases unmatched to any gene: 9. Per the germline V gene, CDR1 is SGHTA and CDR2 is FQGNSA. CDR3 length equals 17 residues. The CDR3 DNA sequence: TGTGCCAGCAGCTTAACTAGCGGGAGGGCCGAGGGGAACGAGCAGTACTTC. This translates into CASSLTSGRAEGNEQYF.

This rearrangement joins TRBV10-3 to TRBJ2-7; maybe TRBD1 (6 bases). The CDR3 contains 15 residues. Germline V gene data show CDR1 as ENHRY and CDR2 as SYGVKD. Trimming cost V 0 bases and J 3 bases, with 12 bases left between them. CDR3 sequence (DNA): TGTGCCATCAGTGAGTCTTGGCGAGGGGGCTACGAGCAGTACTTC. Protein product: CAISESWRGGYEQYF.

This clonotype was found many times. The CDR3 DNA follows: TGTGCCAGCAGTTTAGGTGGGGGATCGGTGAGCCAAGTGGGGGAAAAACTGTTTTTT. The encoded protein is CASSLGGGSVSQVGEKLFF. The V gene is TRBV12-3 or TRBV12-4, the J gene TRBJ1-4, with D tentatively TRBD1 (5 bases). This CDR3 spans 19 amino acids. The V end lost 1 base, the J end lost 8 bases, and 26 bases lay between the germline ends.

CDR3 sequence reads: CASSYKYEQYF. CDR3 sequence (DNA): TGTGCCAGCAGTTATAAGTACGAGCAGTACTTC. This chain uses TRBV6-5 with TRBJ2-5; no reliable D call. The J call may be incorrect, as the DNA end agrees better with TRBJ2-7. This CDR3 region has 11 residues. Germline V lookup: CDR1 MNHEY, CDR2 SVGAGI.

This clonotype has more than one count but fewer than ten. CDR3 DNA: TGTGCCAGCAGTATCCGACAGGGTCACGATGAAAAACTGTTTTTT. Its protein is CASSIRQGHDEKLFF. The chain is built from TRBV28 and TRBJ1-4; 7 bases align to TRBD1. This CDR3 is built from 15 residues. The V and J ends lost 5 bases and 6 bases, in that order; junction bases with no gene match: 9. The germline gives CDR1 MDHEN, CDR2 SYDVKM. Full variable domain (rest looked up from reference TRBV28 and TRBJ1-4): DVKVTQSSRYLVKRTGEKVFLECVQDMDHENMFWYRQDPGLGLRLIYFSYDVKMKEKGDIPEGYSVSREKKERFSLILESASTNQTSMYLCASSIRQGHDEKLFFGSGTQLSVL.

The chain combines TRBV20-1 with TRBJ2-4, with a tentative D call TRBD2 (7 bases). Trimming shortened V by 5 bases and J by 13 bases, and 27 bases separated the two germline ends. Germline CDR1 is DFQATT and CDR2 is SNEGSKA (reference sequence). The CDR3 is made up of 15 amino acids. CDR3 loop: CSAPGGRVTQDEQYF. The DNA for the CDR3 is TGCAGTGCTCCGGGGGGCAGGGTGACGCAGGATGAGCAGTACTTC.

For the CDR3, the DNA is TGTGCCAGCAGCCAAGGGCGGGGATGGAACACTGAAGCTTTCTTT. This sequence encodes CASSQGRGWNTEAFF. This sequence joins TRBV14 and TRBJ1-1; D ambiguous. CDR1 is SGHDN, CDR2 FVKESK, per germline. V was trimmed by 1 base and J by 1 base, leaving 10 bases between them. The CDR3 is 15 residues long. The variable domain in full, completed from reference TRBV14 and TRBJ1-1, reads EAGVTQFPSHSVIEKGQTVTLRCDPISGHDNLYWYRRVMGKEIKFLLHFVKESKQDESGMPNNRFLAERTGGTYSTLKVQPAELEDSGVYFCASSQGRGWNTEAFFGQGTRLTVV.

This clonotype was seen only a few times. V usage is TRBV25-1 and J usage is TRBJ2-6; 8 nucleotides agree with TRBD1. The CDR3 loop spans 18 amino acids. Germline CDR1 MGHDK, CDR2 SYGVNS. V was pared by 4 bases and J by 0 bases, with 8 bases of the junction left unmatched. CDR3 nucleotides: TGTGCCAGCAGTGCTAAGACAGGGGAAGACTCTGGGGCCAACGTCCTGACTTTC. The encoded protein is CASSAKTGEDSGANVLTF.

Regarding this clonotype: With a much larger clone just one base away, this may be a read error. This sequence joins TRBV19 and TRBJ2-3; 8 nucleotides line up with TRBD2. Germline CDR1 and CDR2: LNHDA and SQIVND (reference sequence). The CDR3 runs 16 residues. CDR3 sequence reads: CASSISGLVFADTRYF. CDR3 DNA sequence: TGTGCCAGTAGTATTTCGGGACTAGTTTTTGCCGATACGCGGTATTTT.

As concerns this clonotype: A much larger clone sits a single nucleotide away, making a read error possible. V is TRBV29-1 and J is TRBJ2-7; 9 positions match TRBD1. CDR3 length: 16 amino acids. Germline CDR1 and CDR2: SQVTM and ANQGSEA. CDR3 region: CGVERRTGDVLGTQDF. The DNA of the CDR3 is TGCGGCGTTGAGCGCAGGACAGGGGATGTCCTGGGGACCCAGGACTTC.

This clonotype came up once. The chain carries TRBV6-5 and TRBJ2-7; D could derive from TRBD1 or TRBD2 (6 bases each). The CDR3 sequence is 18 residues long. Germline CDR1 MNHEY, CDR2 SVGAGI. The ends were cut back, 7 bases at V and 0 bases at J, with 25 bases in the middle. CDR3 residues: CASKGDWGTSGASYEQYF. The CDR3 nucleotides read TGTGCCAGCAAGGGGGACTGGGGAACGAGTGGGGCCTCCTACGAGCAGTACTTC.

Remarks on this clonotype: Given a much more abundant clone one base away, this may be a read error. The chain joins TRBV7-9 to TRBJ2-5; 8 bases agree with TRBD1. Germline V lookup: CDR1 SEHNR, CDR2 FQNEAQ (reference sequence). The CDR3 covers 16 residues. The J segment lost 11 bases and the V segment lost 8 bases, leaving 22 bases of the junction unmatched. CDR3 nucleotide sequence: TGTGCCAGCCTAGGACAGGGCCCAGTTGTAGACAATGAGCAGTACTTC. This encodes CASLGQGPVVDNEQYF. Looking up the rest from reference TRBV7-9 and TRBJ2-5 gives the full variable domain: DTGVSQNPRHKITKRGQNVTFRCDPISEHNRLYWYRQTLGQGPEFLTYFQNEAQLEKSRLLSDRFSAERPKGSFSTLEIQRTEQGDSAMYLCASLGQGPVVDNEQYFGPGTRLLVL.

The V and J genes are TRBV6-5 and TRBJ2-2; 11 bases are a match to TRBD2. CDR3 size: 16 residues. J gave up 8 bases and V 4 bases, and 9 bases lay outside the gene matches. CDR1 is MNHEY, CDR2 SVGAGI, per germline. DNA for the CDR3: TGTGCCAGCAGTTCCCTTCTAGCGGGGGGTGGGGGGGAGCTGTTTTTT. Its translation is CASSSLLAGGGGELFF.

Of note for this clonotype: It may be a read error: a sequence one base away is much more abundant. The conserved closing phenylalanine or tryptophan is absent in this CDR3, likely reflecting a read error. The chain uses TRBV7-8 and TRBJ1-1; D is perhaps TRBD1 (5 bases). Germline CDR1 reads SGHVS; CDR2 reads FQNEAQ. The V end lost 3 bases, the J end lost 4 bases, and 12 bases lay between the germline ends. This CDR3 spans 14 amino acids. CDR3 nucleotide sequence: TGTGCCAGCAGCTTGGGGGTCACGAGCACTGAAGCTTTCTGT. Its translation: CASSLGVTSTEAFC.

This clonotype was detected many times. This chain connects TRBV28 to TRBJ2-5; TRBD1 matches at 7 bases. The CDR3 runs to 14 residues. Looked up from germline, CDR1 is MDHEN and CDR2 is SYDVKM. V lost 6 bases to trimming and J lost 5 bases; unmatched junction nucleotides: 9. CDR3 amino acids: CASRRRDSRETQYF. CDR3 in DNA: TGTGCCAGCAGACGACGGGACAGCCGGGAGACCCAGTACTTC.

At least ten counts were recorded for this clonotype. The V call is TRBV15, the J call TRBJ1-2; TRBD1 is a possible D gene (6 bases). Germline-derived CDR1 and CDR2 are LNHNV and YYDKDF (reference sequence). CDR3 length: 14 residues. The germline V and J ends were trimmed by 4 bases and 5 bases, with 14 bases remaining between them. DNA for the CDR3: TGTGCCACCAGCATAACTGATAGGGGGTATGGCTACACCTTC. Amino acids: CATSITDRGYGYTF.

The CDR3 DNA sequence: TGCAGTGCTAGAGAGGGGACAGTCCAAGAGACCCAGTACTTC. This translates into CSAREGTVQETQYF. The chain employs TRBV20-1 and TRBJ2-5; 7 nucleotides line up with TRBD1. This CDR3 spans 14 amino acids. V shed 0 bases, J shed 1 base, and the junction held 2 bases outside the gene matches. Germline-derived CDR1 and CDR2 are DFQATT and SNEGSKA (reference sequence).

In its sample, this clonotype was seen many times. The V and J genes are TRBV10-3 and TRBJ1-2; the match to TRBD1 covers 9 bases. CDR3 size: 15 residues. Germline-derived CDR1 and CDR2 are ENHRY and SYGVKD. V was clipped by 6 bases and J by 4 bases; unmatched bases: 9. The CDR3 loop is CAIRTGTGNAYGYTF. The CDR3 DNA reads as TGTGCCATCAGAACCGGGACAGGGAATGCCTATGGCTACACCTTC.